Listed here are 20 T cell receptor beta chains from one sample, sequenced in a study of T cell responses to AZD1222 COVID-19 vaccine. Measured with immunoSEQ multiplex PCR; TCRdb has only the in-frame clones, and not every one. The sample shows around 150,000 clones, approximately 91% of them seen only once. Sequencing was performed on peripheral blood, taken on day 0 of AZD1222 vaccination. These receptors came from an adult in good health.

CDR3 loop: CASSLNNGQPQHF. CDR3 nucleotide sequence: TGTGCCAGCAGTCTGAACAATGGACAGCCCCAGCATTTT. The chain links TRBV6-5 to TRBJ1-5; no definite D call. Germline V CDR1 and CDR2: MNHEY, SVGAGI. The CDR3 loop spans 13 amino acids. V was cut by 5 bases and J by 7 bases, with 12 bases left in between.

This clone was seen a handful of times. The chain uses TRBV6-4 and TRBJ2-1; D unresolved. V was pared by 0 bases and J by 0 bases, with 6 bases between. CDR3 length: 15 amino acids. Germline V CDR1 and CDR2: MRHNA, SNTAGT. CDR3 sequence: CASSDSRSSYNEQFF. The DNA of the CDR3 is TGTGCCAGCAGTGACTCAAGGAGCTCCTACAATGAGCAGTTCTTC.

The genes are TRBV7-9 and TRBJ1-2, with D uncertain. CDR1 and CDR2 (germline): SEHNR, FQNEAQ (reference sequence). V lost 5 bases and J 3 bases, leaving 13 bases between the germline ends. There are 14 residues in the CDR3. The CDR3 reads CASSPAGPDYGYTF. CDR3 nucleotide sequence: TGTGCCAGCAGCCCCGCCGGCCCAGACTATGGCTACACCTTC.

The CDR3 DNA sequence: TGTGCCATAGGGACTAGCGGGAGGAATGAGCAGTTCTTC. Its protein is CAIGTSGRNEQFF. This chain links TRBV6-6 with TRBJ2-1; 15 positions match TRBD2. Germline CDR1 reads MNHNY; CDR2 reads SVGAGI (reference sequence). Unmatched junction bases numbered 2, after V lost 10 bases and J lost 7 bases. This CDR3 spans 13 amino acids.

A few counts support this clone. The chain's CDR3 is CASSLVGVDNQPQHF. The CDR3 DNA follows: TGTGCCAGCAGCTTAGTGGGAGTGGACAATCAGCCCCAGCATTTT. This chain connects TRBV7-8 to TRBJ1-5, with no clear D. Trimming pared 1 base from V and 3 bases from J, leaving 10 bases between. Germline loops: CDR1 SGHVS, CDR2 FQNEAQ. This CDR3 is 15 amino acids long.

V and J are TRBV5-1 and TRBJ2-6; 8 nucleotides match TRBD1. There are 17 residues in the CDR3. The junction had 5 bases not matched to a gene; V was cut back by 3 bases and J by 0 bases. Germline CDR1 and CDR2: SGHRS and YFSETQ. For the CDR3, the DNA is TGCGCCAGCAGCTGGCGACAGGGGAGCTCTGGGGCCAACGTCCTGACTTTC. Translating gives CASSWRQGSSGANVLTF.

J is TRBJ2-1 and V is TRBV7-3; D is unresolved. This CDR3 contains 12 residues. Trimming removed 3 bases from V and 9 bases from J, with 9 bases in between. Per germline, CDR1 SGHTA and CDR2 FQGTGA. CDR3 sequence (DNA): TGTGCCAGCAGCTTTCCTAATGGTGAGCAGTTCTTC. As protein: CASSFPNGEQFF.

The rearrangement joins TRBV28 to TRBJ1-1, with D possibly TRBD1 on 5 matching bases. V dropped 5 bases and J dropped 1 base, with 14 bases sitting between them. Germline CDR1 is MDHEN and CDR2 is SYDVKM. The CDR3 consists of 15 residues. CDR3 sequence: CASSPPGRANTEAFF. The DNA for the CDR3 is TGTGCCAGCAGTCCCCCCGGCAGGGCGAACACTGAAGCTTTCTTT. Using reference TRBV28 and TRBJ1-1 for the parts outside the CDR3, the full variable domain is DVKVTQSSRYLVKRTGEKVFLECVQDMDHENMFWYRQDPGLGLRLIYFSYDVKMKEKGDIPEGYSVSREKKERFSLILESASTNQTSMYLCASSPPGRANTEAFFGQGTRLTVV.

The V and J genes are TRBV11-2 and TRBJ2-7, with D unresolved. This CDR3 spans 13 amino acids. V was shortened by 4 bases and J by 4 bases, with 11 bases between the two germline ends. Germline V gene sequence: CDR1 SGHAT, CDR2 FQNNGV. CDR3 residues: CASSSPSGYEQYF. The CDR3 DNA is TGTGCCAGCAGCTCGCCAAGTGGGTACGAGCAGTACTTC.

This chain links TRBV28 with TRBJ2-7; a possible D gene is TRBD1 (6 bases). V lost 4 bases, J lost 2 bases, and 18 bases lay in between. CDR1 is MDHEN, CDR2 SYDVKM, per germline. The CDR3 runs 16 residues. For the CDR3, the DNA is TGTGCCAGCAGTTATCCCAGGGGCGCCTTCCCCTACGAGCAGTACTTC. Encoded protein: CASSYPRGAFPYEQYF.

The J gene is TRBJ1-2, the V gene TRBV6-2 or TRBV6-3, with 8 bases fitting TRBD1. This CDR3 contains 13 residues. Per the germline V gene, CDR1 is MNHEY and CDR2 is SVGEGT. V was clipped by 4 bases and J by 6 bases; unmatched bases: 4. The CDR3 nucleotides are TGTGCCAGCAGTTGGTCGACAGGGGATGGCTACACCTTC. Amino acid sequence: CASSWSTGDGYTF.

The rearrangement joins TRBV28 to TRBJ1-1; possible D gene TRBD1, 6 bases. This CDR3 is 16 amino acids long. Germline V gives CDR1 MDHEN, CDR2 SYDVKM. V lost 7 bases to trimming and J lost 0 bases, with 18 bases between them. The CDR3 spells CASTVHGGAMNTEAFF. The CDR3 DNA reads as TGTGCCAGCACCGTACACGGGGGGGCCATGAACACTGAAGCTTTCTTT.

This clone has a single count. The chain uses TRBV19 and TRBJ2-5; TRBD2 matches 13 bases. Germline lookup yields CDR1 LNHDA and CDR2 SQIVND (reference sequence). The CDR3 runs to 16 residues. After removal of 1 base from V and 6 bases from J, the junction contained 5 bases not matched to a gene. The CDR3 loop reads CASSIGGLAGVKTQYF. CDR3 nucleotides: TGTGCCAGTAGTATAGGCGGACTAGCGGGAGTTAAGACCCAGTACTTC.

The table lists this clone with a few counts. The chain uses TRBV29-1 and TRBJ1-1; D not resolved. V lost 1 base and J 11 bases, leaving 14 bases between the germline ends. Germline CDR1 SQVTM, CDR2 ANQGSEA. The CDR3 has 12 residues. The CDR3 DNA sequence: TGCAGCGTTGAAGTAAGATCCGGGGATGCTTTCTTT. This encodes CSVEVRSGDAFF.

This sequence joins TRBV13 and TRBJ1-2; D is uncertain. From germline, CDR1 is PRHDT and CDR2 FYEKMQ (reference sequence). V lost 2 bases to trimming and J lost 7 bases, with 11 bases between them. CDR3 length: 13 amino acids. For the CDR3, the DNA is TGTGCCAGCAGCTTATTACGGGATATTGGCTACACCTTC. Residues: CASSLLRDIGYTF.

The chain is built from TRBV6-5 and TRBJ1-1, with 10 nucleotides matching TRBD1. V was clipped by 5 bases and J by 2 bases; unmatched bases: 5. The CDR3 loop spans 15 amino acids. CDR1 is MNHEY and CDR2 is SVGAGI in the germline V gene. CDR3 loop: CASSPGTGVNTEAFF. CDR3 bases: TGTGCCAGCAGTCCCGGGACAGGGGTCAACACTGAAGCTTTCTTT.

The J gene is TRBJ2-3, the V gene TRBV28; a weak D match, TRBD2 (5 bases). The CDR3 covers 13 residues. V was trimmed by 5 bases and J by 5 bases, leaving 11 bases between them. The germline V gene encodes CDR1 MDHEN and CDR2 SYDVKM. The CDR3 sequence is CASSLFRGDTQYF. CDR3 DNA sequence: TGTGCCAGCAGTCTCTTCCGGGGAGATACGCAGTATTTT.

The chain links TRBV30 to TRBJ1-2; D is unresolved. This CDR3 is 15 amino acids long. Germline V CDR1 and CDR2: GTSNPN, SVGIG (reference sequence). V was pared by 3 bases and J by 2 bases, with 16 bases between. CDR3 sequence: CAWSPPDGSNYGYTF. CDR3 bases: TGTGCCTGGAGCCCTCCGGACGGCTCAAACTATGGCTACACCTTC.

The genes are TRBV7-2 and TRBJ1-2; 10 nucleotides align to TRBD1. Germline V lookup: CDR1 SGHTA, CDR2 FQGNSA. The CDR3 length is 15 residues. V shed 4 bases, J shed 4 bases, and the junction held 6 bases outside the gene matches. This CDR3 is CASSSGQGVVYGYTF. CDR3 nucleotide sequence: TGTGCCAGCAGCTCCGGACAGGGGGTTGTCTATGGCTACACCTTC.

The CDR3 here is CASTSHQDRGRFSYEQYF. CDR3 nucleotides: TGTGCCAGCACCTCACACCAAGACAGGGGGCGATTCTCCTACGAGCAGTACTTC. The gene calls are TRBV7-3 and TRBJ2-7; the match to TRBD1 covers 10 bases. Unmatched junction bases numbered 15, after V lost 7 bases and J lost 0 bases. The germline V gene has CDR1 SGHTA and CDR2 FQGTGA. This CDR3 region has 18 residues.